This TCR beta chain was sequenced for a study of OX40 agonist ivuxolimab in advanced cancers. Background on the whole study: Ivuxolimab, which targeted the costimulatory receptor OX40 (CD134), was an agonistic, fully human IgG2 monoclonal antibody. Intravenous ivuxolimab was administered to patients every 2 weeks at six dose levels: 0.01, 0.1, 0.3, 1.5, 3 and 10 mg/kg. Of the approximately 50 patients in dose escalation, about 20 had hepatocellular carcinoma, approximately 15 had melanoma, 9 had renal cell carcinoma and 9 had head and neck cancer. In the dose-escalation cohort, around four fifths of patients were male, and the mean age was approximately 60 years, with a range of roughly 20 to 79. Prior anti-PD-1, anti-PD-L1 or anti-CTLA-4 therapy was permitted, and 35% to 40% of dose-escalation patients had received checkpoint inhibitors. Partial responses were achieved by three dose-escalation patients, of whom one had hepatocellular carcinoma and two had cutaneous melanoma. Peripheral TCRbeta sequencing aimed to test whether ivuxolimab altered TCR sequence diversity and caused clonal T-cell expansion. The paper describes the monotherapy dose-escalation part (N = 52 patients) of the phase I trial of ivuxolimab. General findings and caveats noted by the study authors: At doses of 0.1 to 3.0 mg/kg, clonal expansion of both CD4+ and CD8+ blood T cells was observed from baseline to week 6. Low levels of normalized T-cell clonal expansion were also seen in some patients who did not respond. On average, CD8+ T cells showed more expanded clones than CD4+ T cells after ivuxolimab. The antigen specificity of the clonally expanded peripheral T cells was not determined. In the 0.1-3.0 mg/kg groups, partial responders had among the lowest normalized peripheral clonal expansion, particularly in CD8+ T cells.

The trial excluded patients who had a history of autoimmune disease or were on systemic immunosuppression. Peripheral blood for TCR sequencing was drawn from every dose cohort at baseline, at cycle 4 day 1 and at cycle 7 day 1. Samples were obtained from an open-label, multicenter, first-in-human phase I dose-escalation trial of ivuxolimab. Adults with locally advanced or metastatic head and neck squamous cell, hepatocellular, melanoma or renal cell carcinoma were enrolled in the trial. Before TCR sequencing, CD4+ and CD8+ T cells were separately sorted from peripheral blood. To sequence the TCRbeta CDR3 region, genomic DNA was isolated from the sorted cells. The immunoSEQ Assay was used for sequencing of TCRbeta CDR3 regions. TCRdb provides this immuneACCESS table in a form limited to in-frame rearrangements. Some clones are lacking; in checked studies, under half of them reflect an unresolved V gene, and why the rest are absent is not known. This sample lists some 59,000 clones; 75% to 90% were detected once. Of the sample, 5.4% is held by the ten largest clones.

From its cysteine to its phenylalanine, the CDR3 spans 15 amino acids. Only the CDR3 portion is preserved as DNA: 45 bases, with reading frame beginning at the first base. CDR1 and CDR2 (SGHTS, YDEGEE) derive from the germline V gene. The germline V end is reduced by 4 bases and the J end by 4 bases; junction bases left unmatched: 7. This clone was picked up a small number of times. It has no known antigen specificity. Nothing much larger sits one base from this clone, and base qualities are not available. Specimen: CD4+ or CD8+ T cells sorted from blood, collected in a trial of the OX40 agonist ivuxolimab. This receptor was obtained from an adult with an advanced solid tumor such as melanoma, head and neck, liver or kidney cancer. The chain links TRBV5-8 with TRBJ2-1; 8 junctional bases match TRBD2. The bases are TGTGCCAGCAGCCCTGAGACTAGCGCTTACAATGAGCAGTTCTTC. This yields the protein CASSPETSAYNEQFF.